This section outlines one T cell receptor beta chain sequence together with its context. The data belong to a study of OX40 agonist ivuxolimab in advanced cancers. Study-level information: The study gave patients intravenous ivuxolimab at 0.01 to 10 mg/kg every 2 weeks. A history of anti-PD-1, anti-PD-L1 or anti-CTLA-4 therapy was acceptable, and approximately 40% had some.

Sequenced by immunoSEQ multiplex PCR; TCRdb stores in-frame clones only, minus some. The sample has about 44,000 clones, around 80% seen once; the top ten hold roughly 7.3%. The CDR3 has 14 residues. The V and J ends lost 6 bases and 3 bases respectively, with 11 bases between them. CDR1 and CDR2 from the germline V gene are MNHEY and SVGAGI. The clonotype comes from an adult with an advanced solid tumor such as melanoma, head and neck, liver or kidney cancer. Sequencing used CD4+ or CD8+ T cells sorted from blood, obtained in a trial of the OX40 agonist ivuxolimab. This chain connects TRBV6-5 to TRBJ1-4; D remains unclear. CDR3 loop: CASRGLGANEKLFF. CDR3 DNA sequence: TGTGCCAGCAGGGGTCTTGGGGCTAATGAAAAACTGTTTTTT.